Sequencing of this T cell receptor beta chain was carried out in a study of T cell repertoires in cytomegalovirus infection. About the research overall: Public TCR beta signatures provided an indication of both CMV infection and a matching HLA type.

The CDR3 covers 15 residues. V lost 6 bases and J 2 bases, leaving 13 bases between the germline ends. Per the germline V gene, CDR1 is SNHLY and CDR2 is FYNNEI. TCRdb used MiXCR to reprocess the reads, holding one entry per CDR3 protein. The sample has 150,000 to 160,000 distinct CDR3 sequences; roughly a quarter are singletons. The clonotype originates from a human donor in good health (CMV status not recorded). Some clones in this sample may be carry-over from other donors' samples. Sample: PBMCs. The genes are TRBV2 and TRBJ2-2; D is unclear. The CDR3 nucleotides are TGTGCCAGCAGCGAAAGAATGGGCAACACCGGGGAGCTGTTTTTT. As protein: CASSERMGNTGELFF. Looking up the rest from reference TRBV2 and TRBJ2-2 gives the full variable domain: EPEVTQTPSHQVTQMGQEVILRCVPISNHLYFYWYRQILGQKVEFLVSFYNNEISEKSEIFDDQFSVERPDGSNFTLKIRSTKLEDSAMYFCASSERMGNTGELFFGEGSRLTVL.